This T cell receptor (beta chain) was captured by sequencing in a study of T cell responses to AZD1222 COVID-19 vaccine. With regard to this clone: Its antigen is unknown.

The repertoire was sequenced with immunoSEQ multiplex PCR; TCRdb's copy has only in-frame clones and lacks some. The sample records about 160,000 clones, almost 90% being singletons. Study results and caveats: Regions left unmutated in variants are reportedly the target of nearly half of spike-specific TCRs.

The TCR originated in an adult in good health. The starting material was peripheral blood, obtained on day 0 of AZD1222 vaccination.

Written as DNA, the CDR3 is TGTGCCAGCAGCTTCGAGACAGTGTATAATTCACCCCTCCACTTT. It translates to CASSFETVYNSPLHF. The chain has TRBV7-9 and TRBJ1-6, with D tentatively TRBD1 (5 bases). This CDR3 is built from 15 residues. V was cut by 3 bases and J by 4 bases, with 10 bases left in between. Germline CDR1 reads SEHNR; CDR2 reads FQNEAQ (reference sequence).